Listed below are T cell receptor beta chains from one sample, sequenced in a study of PD-L1 blockade in urothelial cancer. Assay used: immunoSEQ multiplex PCR; TCRdb lists only in-frame clones, some missing. This sample has about 45,000 clones, with 70% to 90% found just once. This material consisted of PBMCs, taken around atezolizumab (anti-PD-L1) treatment. These receptors came from a man older than 75 with urothelial cancer. The CDR3 runs from the conserved cysteine through the conserved F or W. Each record gives: D gene, V gene, clone size, J gene, CDR3 protein, CDR3 DNA. The D gene is left open where the match is weak. Some rows have no size entry. The others give once, few or many, or a class for an expanded clone.

>TRBD2|TRBV7-2|NA|TRBJ2-1
CASSLDSGSLPRFEQFF
TGTGCCAGCAGCTTAGATAGCGGGAGCCTCCCCCGATTTGAGCAGTTCTTC
>TRBD1|TRBV18|NA|TRBJ2-7
CASSSPASLRDRGSYEQYF
TGTGCCAGCTCGTCTCCTGCCAGTCTTCGGGACAGGGGGTCCTACGAGCAGTACTTC
>NA|TRBV6-1|once|TRBJ1-5
CASNLSGGIQHF
TGTGCCAGCAACCTCTCAGGCGGGATTCAGCATTTT
>TRBD2|TRBV2|NA|TRBJ2-1
CASRPGTSLADEQFF
TGTGCCAGCAGGCCCGGGACTAGTCTGGCGGATGAGCAGTTCTTC
>TRBD1|TRBV5-4|NA|TRBJ1-2
CASSSPGQGFRGYTF
TGTGCCAGCAGCTCCCCGGGACAGGGGTTTAGGGGCTACACCTTC
>NA|TRBV5-1|NA|TRBJ2-3
CASSSSGLADTQYF
TGCGCCAGCAGCTCTTCGGGGTTGGCAGATACGCAGTATTTT
>TRBD2|TRBV5-1|few|TRBJ2-1
CASSSTGGRAYNEQFF
TGCGCCAGCAGCTCCACGGGCGGGAGGGCCTACAATGAGCAGTTCTTC
>NA|TRBV7-6|NA|TRBJ2-7
CASSLAAGGHYEQYF
TGTGCCAGCAGCTTAGCTGCAGGGGGGCACTACGAGCAGTACTTC
>NA|TRBV12-5|once|TRBJ2-5
CASGFESGSAQYF
TGTGCTAGTGGTTTTGAATCAGGGTCCGCCCAGTACTTC
>NA|TRBV6-6|once|TRBJ1-2
CASSYLTGWVDGYTF
TGTGCCAGCAGTTACTTAACAGGGTGGGTGGATGGCTACACCTTC
>NA|TRBV19|NA|TRBJ2-1
CASSVTPYNEQFF
TGTGCCAGTAGTGTGACTCCCTACAATGAGCAGTTCTTC
>NA|TRBV5-1|once|TRBJ1-4
CASSPYGEGAEKLFF
TGCGCCAGCAGCCCCTACGGGGAAGGAGCTGAAAAACTGTTTTTT
>NA|TRBV5-1|NA|TRBJ2-1
CATSRSGQRFNEQFF
TGCGCCACCTCAAGGAGCGGCCAGAGGTTCAATGAGCAGTTCTTC
>NA|TRBV2|NA|TRBJ1-2
CASSQDLNYGYTF
TGTGCCAGCTCACAGGACCTTAACTATGGCTACACCTTC
>NA|TRBV28|NA|TRBJ2-7
CASSQDNSKNSQYF
TGTGCCAGCAGTCAGGACAACTCCAAAAACTCGCAGTACTTC
>NA|TRBV19|once|TRBJ2-6
CASRVGIWTSGANVLTF
TGTGCCAGTAGGGTCGGCATCTGGACTTCTGGGGCCAACGTCCTGACTTTC
>TRBD1|TRBV2|NA|TRBJ1-2
CASSEGQSPYGYTF
TGTGCCAGCAGTGAGGGACAGAGCCCCTATGGCTACACCTTC
>TRBD2|TRBV19|NA|TRBJ2-7
CASSITSAYEQYF
TGTGCCAGTAGTATCACTAGCGCCTACGAGCAGTACTTC
>TRBD2|TRBV5-4|NA|TRBJ2-2
CASSLVGLGPGELFF
TGTGCCAGCAGCTTGGTGGGACTAGGGCCCGGGGAGCTGTTTTTT
>NA|TRBV5-1|once|TRBJ2-5
CASRSTRAETQYF
TGCGCCAGCAGATCCACTAGGGCGGAGACCCAGTACTTC
>NA|TRBV7-8|NA|TRBJ2-3
CASSPILGTSTDTQYF
TGTGCCAGCAGCCCTATCCTAGGCACTAGCACAGATACGCAGTATTTT
>TRBD1|TRBV29-1|NA|TRBJ1-2
CSVAPPGQGAIYGYTF
TGCAGCGTTGCCCCCCCGGGACAGGGGGCGATCTATGGCTACACCTTC
>TRBD1|TRBV4-1|NA|TRBJ2-3
CASSQTRGTGTDTQYF
TGCGCCAGCAGCCAAACCCGGGGGACAGGAACAGATACGCAGTATTTT
>NA|TRBV6-1|once|TRBJ1-4
CASRRVGTNEKLFF
TGTGCCAGCAGACGGGTGGGAACTAATGAAAAACTGTTTTTT
>TRBD2|TRBV7-7|NA|TRBJ2-2
CASSLAGGTGELFF
TGTGCCAGCAGCTTAGCGGGAGGGACCGGGGAGCTGTTTTTT
>NA|TRBV5-4|NA|TRBJ1-5
CASSLKGAGGPQHF
TGTGCCAGCAGCTTGAAAGGGGCCGGCGGGCCCCAGCATTTT
>NA|TRBV25-1|NA|TRBJ2-1
CASRPSGYGTEQFF
TGTGCCAGCCGCCCCTCAGGGTACGGTACTGAGCAGTTCTTC
>NA|TRBV19|NA|TRBJ1-3
CASSMQTVPGNTIYF
TGTGCCAGTAGTATGCAGACAGTTCCCGGAAACACCATATATTTT